The present T cell receptor beta chain was sequenced within a study of T-cell memory formation after mild COVID-19 (dated by TCRdb to the early 2020s). With regard to the full study: TCR sequence clusters from the two donors were largely donor specific. Two young, previously healthy adult volunteers made up the cohort, one male and one female. In two donors, T-cell clones that expanded and contracted after mild COVID-19 were tracked by sequencing TCRalpha and TCRbeta repertoires over time.

General study outcomes and caveats: Whether the second-wave clones peaking on day 37 were SARS-CoV-2 specific was not confirmed. Some responding clones were found in pre-infection memory, which suggests that pre-existing cross-reactive memory T cells took part in the SARS-CoV-2 response. Balanced CD4/CD8 phenotypes were observed for clones contracting from day 15 to 85, whereas a bias towards CD4+ was observed for a second wave of clones expanding from day 15 to 37. The study included only a couple of mild cases, and larger cohorts that include severe cases with pre-infection samples were judged to be necessary. Contracting CD4+ clones were found mainly in CM and EM memory subsets, while CD8+ clones were enriched in EMRA.

This clonotype has only a few counts. No cognate antigen has been identified for it. The sample holds no much larger clone one base away, and base qualities are not on file. For sequencing, an Illumina NovaSeq 6000 was employed. cDNA libraries for TCRalpha and TCRbeta were prepared by 5'RACE using constant-segment primers, with sample barcodes and unique molecular identifiers added. Trizol reagent was used to extract RNA from every sample. Library amplification was performed in two PCR steps, and a second sample barcode and Illumina TruSeq adapters were introduced in the second step. Sequencing of libraries was performed on an Illumina NovaSeq with 2 x 150 bp paired-end reads. The paper's processing steps were these. The reads were demultiplexed and collapsed into UMI-guided consensus sequences using migec v1.2.7. Using mixcr v2.1.11, UMI consensuses were aligned to TRA and TRB V and J templates and then assembled into clonotypes. A clonotype was counted as expanded or contracted only when both edgeR and NoisET called the clonotype significant, with the noise models trained on biological replicates. edgeR calls used a false discovery rate-adjusted p below 0.01 and a log2 fold-change threshold of 1. As an exploratory analysis of dynamics, max-normalized trajectories of the 1000 most abundant clonotypes were examined by PCA with hierarchical clustering. Separately sequenced CD4+ and CD8+ repertoires were used to assign the CD4 or CD8 phenotype of responding clones. TCRdb reanalyzed the raw reads on its own, using fastp at Q25 for trimming and MiXCR for clone calling, and kept in-frame beta chains. Merged by CDR3 protein, the rows form single entries marked with the most common genes and DNA. The V and J calls were not made by the authors but by TCRdb's processing. In all, the sample holds approximately 300,000 distinct CDR3 sequences, and more than 15% of those were seen once. Jointly, the top ten make up roughly 23% of the sample.

Relative to germline, V is 6 bases shorter and J is 5 bases shorter, with 13 bases between their ends. The CDR3 spans 13 residues, from the cysteine through the phenylalanine. Only CDR3 DNA remains: 39 bases, in frame from the first base. The germline V gene yields MNHNS for CDR1 and SASEGT for CDR2. Ficoll-Paque density gradient centrifugation was the method used to isolate PBMCs. Sequencing was done on a sample of PBMCs or a T cell subset sorted from them (not recorded which). The chain employs TRBV6-1 and TRBJ2-5, with the D gene not confidently named. The sequence was collected from a man younger than 30 who had mild COVID-19 (a few samples of this study predate the infection). The sample titles of this study are shuffled in the database, so cell type and time point are left out; the donor was told from shared clones. CDR3 loop: CASSSRAGETQYF. Read as DNA, the sequence is TGTGCCAGCAGCAGTCGGGCAGGCGAGACCCAGTACTTC.